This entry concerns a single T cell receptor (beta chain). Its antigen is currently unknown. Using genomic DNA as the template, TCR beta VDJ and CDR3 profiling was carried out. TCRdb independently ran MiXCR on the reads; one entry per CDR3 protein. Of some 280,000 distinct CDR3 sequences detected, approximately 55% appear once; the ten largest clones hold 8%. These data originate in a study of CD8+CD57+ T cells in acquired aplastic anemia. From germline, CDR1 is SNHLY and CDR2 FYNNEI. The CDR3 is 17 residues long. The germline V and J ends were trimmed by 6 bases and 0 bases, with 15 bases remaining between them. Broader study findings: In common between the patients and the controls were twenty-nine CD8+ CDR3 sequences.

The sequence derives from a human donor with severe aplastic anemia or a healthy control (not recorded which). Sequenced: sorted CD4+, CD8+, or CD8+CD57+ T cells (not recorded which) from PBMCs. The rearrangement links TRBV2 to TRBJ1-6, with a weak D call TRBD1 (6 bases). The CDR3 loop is CASRNRAVSSYNSPLHF. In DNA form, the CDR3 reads TGTGCCAGCAGGAACAGGGCCGTGAGCTCCTATAATTCACCCCTCCACTTT. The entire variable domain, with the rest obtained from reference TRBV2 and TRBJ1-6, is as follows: EPEVTQTPSHQVTQMGQEVILRCVPISNHLYFYWYRQILGQKVEFLVSFYNNEISEKSEIFDDQFSVERPDGSNFTLKIRSTKLEDSAMYFCASRNRAVSSYNSPLHFGNGTRLTVT.